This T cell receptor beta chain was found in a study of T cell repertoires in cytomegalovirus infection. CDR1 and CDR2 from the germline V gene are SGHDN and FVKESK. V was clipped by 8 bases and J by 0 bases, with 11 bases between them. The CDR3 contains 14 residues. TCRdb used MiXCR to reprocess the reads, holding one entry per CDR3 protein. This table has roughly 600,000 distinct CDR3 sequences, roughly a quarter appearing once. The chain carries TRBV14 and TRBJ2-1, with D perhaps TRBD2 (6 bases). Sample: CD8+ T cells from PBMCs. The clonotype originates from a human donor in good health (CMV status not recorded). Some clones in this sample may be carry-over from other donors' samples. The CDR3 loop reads CASWLGGSYNEQFF. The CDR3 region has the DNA TGTGCCAGCTGGCTGGGGGGCTCCTACAATGAGCAGTTCTTC.